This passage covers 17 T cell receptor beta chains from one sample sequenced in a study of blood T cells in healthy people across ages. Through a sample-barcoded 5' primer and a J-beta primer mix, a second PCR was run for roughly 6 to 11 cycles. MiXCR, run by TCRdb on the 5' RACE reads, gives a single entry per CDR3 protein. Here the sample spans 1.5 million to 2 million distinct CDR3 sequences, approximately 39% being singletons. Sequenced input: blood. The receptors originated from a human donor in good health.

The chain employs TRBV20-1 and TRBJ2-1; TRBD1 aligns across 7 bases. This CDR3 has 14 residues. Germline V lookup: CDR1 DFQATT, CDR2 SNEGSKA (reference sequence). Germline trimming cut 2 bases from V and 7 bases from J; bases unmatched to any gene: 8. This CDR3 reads CSARWTGKVNEQFF. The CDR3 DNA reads TGCAGTGCTAGATGGACAGGAAAAGTAAATGAGCAGTTCTTC.

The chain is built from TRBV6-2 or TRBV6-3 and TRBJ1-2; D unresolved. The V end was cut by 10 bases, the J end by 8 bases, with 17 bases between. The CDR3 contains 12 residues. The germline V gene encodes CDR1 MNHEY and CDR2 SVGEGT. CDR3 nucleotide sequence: TGTGCCACCGTCGGGCCCACGGGAGGCTACACCTTC. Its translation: CATVGPTGGYTF.

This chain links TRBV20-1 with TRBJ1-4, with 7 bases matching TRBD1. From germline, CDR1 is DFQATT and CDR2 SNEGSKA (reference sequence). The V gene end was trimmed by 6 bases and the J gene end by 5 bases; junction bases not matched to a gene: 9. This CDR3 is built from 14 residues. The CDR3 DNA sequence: TGCAGTGCAAGACTCGGCAGGGGGAATGAAAAACTGTTTTTT. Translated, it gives CSARLGRGNEKLFF.

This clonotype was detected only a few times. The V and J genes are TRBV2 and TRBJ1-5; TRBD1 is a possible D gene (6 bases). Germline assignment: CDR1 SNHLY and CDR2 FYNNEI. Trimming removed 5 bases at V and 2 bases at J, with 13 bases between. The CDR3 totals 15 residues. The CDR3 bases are TGTGCCAGCAGTACCAGGGGCGGAGGCAATCAGCCCCAGCATTTT. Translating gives CASSTRGGGNQPQHF.

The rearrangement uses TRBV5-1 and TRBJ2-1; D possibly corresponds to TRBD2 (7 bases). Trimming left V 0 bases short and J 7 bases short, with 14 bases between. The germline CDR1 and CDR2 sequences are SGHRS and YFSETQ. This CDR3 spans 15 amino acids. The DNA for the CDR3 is TGCGCCAGCAGCTTGGACGGGGGGACACCTAATGAGCAGTTCTTC. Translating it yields CASSLDGGTPNEQFF.

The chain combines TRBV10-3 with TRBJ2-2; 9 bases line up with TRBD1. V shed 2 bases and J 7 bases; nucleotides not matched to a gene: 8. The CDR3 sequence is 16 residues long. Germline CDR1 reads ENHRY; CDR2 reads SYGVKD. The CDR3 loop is CAISEPGQGPNGELFF. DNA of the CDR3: TGTGCCATCAGTGAGCCCGGACAGGGGCCTAACGGGGAGCTGTTTTTT.

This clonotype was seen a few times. CDR3 residues: CASSLAGAAEKLFF. CDR3 bases: TGCGCCAGCAGCTTAGCAGGGGCGGCGGAAAAACTGTTTTTT. V and J are TRBV5-1 and TRBJ1-4, with D tentatively TRBD1 (6 bases). Trimming left V 2 bases short and J 8 bases short, with 13 bases between. The CDR3 is 14 residues long. The germline V gene has CDR1 SGHRS and CDR2 YFSETQ. The full variable domain, with the rest looked up from reference TRBV5-1 and TRBJ1-4, is KAGVTQTPRYLIKTRGQQVTLSCSPISGHRSVSWYQQTPGQGLQFLFEYFSETQRNKGNFPGRFSGRQFSNSRSEMNVSTLELGDSALYLCASSLAGAAEKLFFGSGTQLSVL.

The CDR3 sequence is CASSQDPTMESYEQYF. CDR3 in DNA: TGCGCCAGCAGCCAAGACCCCACCATGGAATCCTACGAGCAGTACTTC. The chain joins TRBV4-1 to TRBJ2-7; the D is unclear. In germline, CDR1 is MGHRA, CDR2 YSYEKL. V was shortened by 0 bases and J by 1 base, with 13 bases between the two germline ends. CDR3 length: 16 residues.

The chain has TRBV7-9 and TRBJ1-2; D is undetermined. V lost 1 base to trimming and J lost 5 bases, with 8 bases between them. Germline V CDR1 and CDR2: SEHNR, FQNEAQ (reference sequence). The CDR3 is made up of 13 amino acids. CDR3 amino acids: CASSLEEAYGYTF. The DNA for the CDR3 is TGTGCCAGCAGCTTAGAAGAGGCGTATGGCTACACCTTC.

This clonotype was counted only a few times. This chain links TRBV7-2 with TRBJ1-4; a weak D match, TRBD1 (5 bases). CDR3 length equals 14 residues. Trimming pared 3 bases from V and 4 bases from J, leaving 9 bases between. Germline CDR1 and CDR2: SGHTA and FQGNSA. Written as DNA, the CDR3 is TGTGCCAGCAGCTTTACCAGGGATAATGAAAAACTGTTTTTT. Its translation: CASSFTRDNEKLFF.

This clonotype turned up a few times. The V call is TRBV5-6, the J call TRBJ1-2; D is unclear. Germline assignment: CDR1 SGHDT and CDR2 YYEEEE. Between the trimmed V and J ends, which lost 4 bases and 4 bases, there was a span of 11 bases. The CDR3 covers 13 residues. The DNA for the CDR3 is TGTGCCAGCAGCGTAGAGGAACCCTATGGCTACACCTTC. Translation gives CASSVEEPYGYTF.

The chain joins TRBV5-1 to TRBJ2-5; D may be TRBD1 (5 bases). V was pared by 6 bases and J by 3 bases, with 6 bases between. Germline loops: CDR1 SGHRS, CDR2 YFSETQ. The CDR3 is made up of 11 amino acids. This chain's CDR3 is CASKQEETQYF. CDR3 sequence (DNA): TGCGCCAGCAAACAGGAAGAGACCCAGTACTTC.

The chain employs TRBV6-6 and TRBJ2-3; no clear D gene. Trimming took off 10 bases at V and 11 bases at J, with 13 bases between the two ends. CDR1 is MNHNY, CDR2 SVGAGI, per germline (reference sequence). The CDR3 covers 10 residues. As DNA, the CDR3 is TGTGCCACTCGGTCCGGGCGGCAGTATTTT. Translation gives CATRSGRQYF.

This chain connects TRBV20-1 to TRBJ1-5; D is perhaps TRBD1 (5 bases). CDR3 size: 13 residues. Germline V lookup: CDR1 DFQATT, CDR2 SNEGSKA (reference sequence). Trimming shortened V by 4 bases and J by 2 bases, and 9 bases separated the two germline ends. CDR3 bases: TGCAGTGCTACATTACAGGGCAATCAGCCCCAGCATTTT. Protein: CSATLQGNQPQHF.

CDR3 in amino acids: CASSPTSQTGLDPNEQFF. CDR3 sequence (DNA): TGTGCCAGCAGTCCTACTAGCCAGACGGGCCTCGACCCAAATGAGCAGTTCTTC. The chain employs TRBV12-3 or TRBV12-4 and TRBJ2-1, with a possible D match to TRBD2 (6 bases). Trimming took 5 bases from V and 7 from J, leaving 27 bases between them. This CDR3 has 18 residues.

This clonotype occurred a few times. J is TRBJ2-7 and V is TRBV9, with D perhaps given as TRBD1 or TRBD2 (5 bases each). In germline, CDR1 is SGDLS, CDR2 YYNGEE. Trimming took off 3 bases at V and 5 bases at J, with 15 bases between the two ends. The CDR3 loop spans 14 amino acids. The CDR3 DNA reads TGTGCCAGCAGCGGGGGACCCCGGGGTCACGAGCAGTACTTC. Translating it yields CASSGGPRGHEQYF.

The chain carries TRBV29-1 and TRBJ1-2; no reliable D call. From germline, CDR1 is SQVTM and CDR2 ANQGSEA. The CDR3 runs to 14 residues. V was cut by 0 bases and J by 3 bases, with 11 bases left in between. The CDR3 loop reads CSVEEGNHDYGYTF. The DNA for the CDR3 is TGCAGCGTTGAAGAAGGGAACCATGACTATGGCTACACCTTC.